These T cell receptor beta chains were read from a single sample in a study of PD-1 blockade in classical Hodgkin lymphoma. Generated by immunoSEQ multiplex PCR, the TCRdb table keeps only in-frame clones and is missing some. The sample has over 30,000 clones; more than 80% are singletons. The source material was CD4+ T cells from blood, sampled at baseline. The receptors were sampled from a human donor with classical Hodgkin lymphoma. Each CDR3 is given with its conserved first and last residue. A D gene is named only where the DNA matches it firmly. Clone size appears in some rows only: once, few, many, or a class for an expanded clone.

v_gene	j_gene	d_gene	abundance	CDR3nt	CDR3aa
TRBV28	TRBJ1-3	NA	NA	TGTGCCAGCAGTTTACCATTGATAGAGACACTTTCTGGAAACACCATATATTTT	CASSLPLIETLSGNTIYF
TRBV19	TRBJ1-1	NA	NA	TGTGCCAGTAAATCTCGCGACTGGGGGAACACTGAAGCTTTCTTT	CASKSRDWGNTEAFF
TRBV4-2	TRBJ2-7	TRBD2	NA	TGTGCCAGCAGCCAGTCTAGCGGCACCTACGAGCAGTACTTC	CASSQSSGTYEQYF
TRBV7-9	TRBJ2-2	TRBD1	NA	TGTGCCAGCAGCTCAACAGGGGTCGGCGGGGAGCTGTTTTTT	CASSSTGVGGELFF
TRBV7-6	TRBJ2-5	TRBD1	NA	TGTGCCAGCAGCTCATGGACAGGCCAAGAGACCCAGTACTTC	CASSSWTGQETQYF
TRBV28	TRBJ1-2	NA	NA	TGTGCCAGCAGTTTATCCGGGGCGAATACTAACTATGGCTACACCTTC	CASSLSGANTNYGYTF
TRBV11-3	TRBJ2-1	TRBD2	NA	TGTGCCAGCAGCCAAGAGGGAACTAGCGGGAGGGCTGCCTACAATGAGCAGTTCTTC	CASSQEGTSGRAAYNEQFF
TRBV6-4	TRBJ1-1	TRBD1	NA	TGTGCCAGCATTCCCCGGGACAGGGGGCGTCGCACTGAAGCTTTCTTT	CASIPRDRGRRTEAFF
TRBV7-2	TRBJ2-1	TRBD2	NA	TGTGCCAGCAGGTCCCCGGGACTAAGGGCCTACAATGAGCAGTTCTTC	CASRSPGLRAYNEQFF
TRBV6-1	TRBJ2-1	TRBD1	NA	TGTGCCAGCAGTGACCGGGACAGGGGGTTCCAGTTCTTC	CASSDRDRGFQFF
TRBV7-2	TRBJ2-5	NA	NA	TGTGCCAGCAGCCAGGGGGTTCGGATTAGCGGGAAACAAGAGACCCAGTACTTC	CASSQGVRISGKQETQYF
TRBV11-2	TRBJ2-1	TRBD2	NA	TGTGCCAGCAGCTTAGATCGGCTAGCGGGAGGGGTCAATGAGCAGTTCTTC	CASSLDRLAGGVNEQFF
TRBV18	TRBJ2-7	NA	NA	TGTGCCAGCTCACCAGCACATACGTCCTACGAGCAGTACTTC	CASSPAHTSYEQYF
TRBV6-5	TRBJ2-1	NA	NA	TGTGCCAGCAGTGATCCGGGACACTACAATGAGCAGTTCTTC	CASSDPGHYNEQFF
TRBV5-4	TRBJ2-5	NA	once	TGTGCCAGCAGCTTGCGGGTGGCCGGGAGCCAAGAGACCCAGTACTTC	CASSLRVAGSQETQYF
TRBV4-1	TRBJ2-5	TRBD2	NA	TGCGCCAGCAGCCTTGGGACTAGCGGGAGAACCCTCCAAGAGACCCAGTACTTC	CASSLGTSGRTLQETQYF
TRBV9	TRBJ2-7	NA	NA	TGTGCCAGCAGCGGGAGGAATATGAGTTCCTACGAGCAGTACTTC	CASSGRNMSSYEQYF
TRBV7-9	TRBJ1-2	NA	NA	TGTGCCACCCAGCTTAACTTAGGAGGCTACACCTTC	CATQLNLGGYTF
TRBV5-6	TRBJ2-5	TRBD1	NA	TGTGCCAGCAGCCGGCAGGGGGTTTGGGAGACCCAGTACTTC	CASSRQGVWETQYF
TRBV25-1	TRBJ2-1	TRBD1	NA	TGTGCCAGCAGTGATTATCTAGGACAGGGCCAGAATGAGCAGTTCTTC	CASSDYLGQGQNEQFF
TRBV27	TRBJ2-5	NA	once	TGTGCCAGCAGTTTTCGGGGGCAAGAGACCCAGTACTTC	CASSFRGQETQYF
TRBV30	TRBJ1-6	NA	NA	TGTGCCTGGAGCTCCGAGGACCGGCCCCCCCTCCACTTT	CAWSSEDRPPLHF
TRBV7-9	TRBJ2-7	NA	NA	TGTGCCAGCAGCTTATATGACCAGCAGTACTTC	CASSLYDQQYF
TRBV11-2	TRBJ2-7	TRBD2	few	TGTGCCAGCAGCTCAATCGGACTAGCGGGAAGATACGAGCAGTACTTC	CASSSIGLAGRYEQYF
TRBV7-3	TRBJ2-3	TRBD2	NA	TGTGCCAGCAGCCCCCACGGGACTAGCGGGAGGGAGGCGGATACGCAGTATTTT	CASSPHGTSGREADTQYF
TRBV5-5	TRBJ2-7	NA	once	TGTGCCAGCAGCTGGGATTTGGGCGGTTACGAGCAGTACTTC	CASSWDLGGYEQYF
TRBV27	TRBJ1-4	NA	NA	TGTGCCAGCAGGGCAACAACTAATGAAAAACTGTTTTTT	CASRATTNEKLFF
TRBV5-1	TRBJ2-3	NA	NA	TGCGCCAGCAGCTTGGTACCCGGGCCTACAGATACGCAGTATTTT	CASSLVPGPTDTQYF
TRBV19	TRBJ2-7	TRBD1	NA	TGTGCCAGTAGTATATCTGGGACAGGGGGCTACGAGCAGTACTTC	CASSISGTGGYEQYF